This T cell receptor (beta chain) was captured in a study of control samples from healthy donors and cancer patients. Clones were read by immunoSEQ multiplex PCR, and TCRdb kept only the in-frame ones, dropping some. The sample includes approximately 92,000 clones, over 85% of them seen just once. The CDR3 totals 13 residues. V trimming: 7 bases; J trimming: 7 bases; junction bases outside the gene matches: 6. CDR1 and CDR2 from the germline V gene are LNHDA and SQIVND (reference sequence). This clone was counted once. V usage is TRBV19 and J usage is TRBJ1-2, with 10 bases aligning to TRBD1. Input material: blood. This sequence originates from a woman aged 25 to 39 in good health. CDR3 bases: TGTGCCAGTAAACCCGGGACAGGGGTTGGCTACACCTTC. As protein: CASKPGTGVGYTF.